This section outlines one TCR beta chain sequence together with its context. Its antigen is as yet unknown. The data were taken from a study of T cells expressing NK-cell markers. At the level of the study: Repertoires of TCR beta were obtained from T cells sorted as CD3+CD56+NKG2C+, CD3+CD56+NKG2C- and CD3+CD56-NKG2C+.

Germline values: CDR1 MNHEY, CDR2 SMNVEV (reference sequence). The CDR3 totals 17 residues. UMI-tagged 5'RACE template switching yielded the TCR beta cDNA. TCRdb reprocessed the 5' RACE reads and stores each CDR3 protein as one record, lacking DNA. The sample holds about 460,000 distinct CDR3 sequences. Whole-study findings and limits: Several donors likewise had their CD3+CD56-NKG2C+ fraction led by these clonotypes. The study found dominant NKG2C+ clonotypes at about 1.0-7.0% of CD8+ T cells in about six donors.

Input material: blood T cells: a sorted CD56 or NKG2C T cell subset, CD4+ or CD8+ T cells, or bulk PBMC T cells (not recorded which). The clonotype was recovered from a woman between 50 and 59 years old in good health. V is TRBV27 and J is TRBJ2-3. CDR3 loop: CASSPRVTIARTDTQYF.